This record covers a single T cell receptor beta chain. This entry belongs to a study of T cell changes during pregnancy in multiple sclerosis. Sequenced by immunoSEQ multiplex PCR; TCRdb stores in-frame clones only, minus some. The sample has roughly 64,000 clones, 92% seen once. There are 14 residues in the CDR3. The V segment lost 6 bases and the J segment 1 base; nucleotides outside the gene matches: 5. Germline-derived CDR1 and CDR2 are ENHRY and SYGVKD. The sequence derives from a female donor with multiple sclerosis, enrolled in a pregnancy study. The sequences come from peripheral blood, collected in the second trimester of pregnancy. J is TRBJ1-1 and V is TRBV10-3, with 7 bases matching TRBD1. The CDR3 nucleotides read TGTGCCATCAGCCGACAGGGAGAGAACACTGAAGCTTTCTTT. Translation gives CAISRQGENTEAFF.